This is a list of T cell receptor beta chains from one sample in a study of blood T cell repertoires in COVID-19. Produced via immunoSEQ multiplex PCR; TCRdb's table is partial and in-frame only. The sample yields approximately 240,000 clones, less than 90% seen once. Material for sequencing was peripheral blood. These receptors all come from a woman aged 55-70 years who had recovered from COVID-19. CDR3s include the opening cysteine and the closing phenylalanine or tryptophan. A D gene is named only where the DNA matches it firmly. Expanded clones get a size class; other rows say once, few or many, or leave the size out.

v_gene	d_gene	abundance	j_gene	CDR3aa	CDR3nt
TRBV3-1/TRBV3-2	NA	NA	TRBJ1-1	CASSQTENTEAFF	TGTGCCAGCAGCCAGACAGAGAACACTGAAGCTTTCTTT
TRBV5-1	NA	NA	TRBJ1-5	CASSLGSGDSNQPQHF	TGCGCCAGCAGCTTGGGGTCAGGGGACAGCAATCAGCCCCAGCATTTT
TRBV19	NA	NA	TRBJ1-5	CASRRSSNQPQHF	TGTGCCAGTAGGAGGAGTAGCAATCAGCCCCAGCATTTT
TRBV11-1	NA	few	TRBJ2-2	CASSFSRGTGELFF	TGTGCCAGCAGCTTTAGCCGGGGGACCGGGGAGCTGTTTTTT
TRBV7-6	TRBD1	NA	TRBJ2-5	CASSPRDSVQETQYF	TGTGCCAGCAGCCCGAGGGACAGCGTACAAGAGACCCAGTACTTC
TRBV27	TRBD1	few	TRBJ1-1	CASSPHRGGRAFF	TGTGCCAGCAGTCCCCACAGGGGCGGGAGGGCTTTCTTT
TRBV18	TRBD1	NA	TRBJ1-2	CASSLNVRTGSYGYTF	TGTGCCAGCTCACTCAATGTCCGGACAGGGAGCTATGGCTACACCTTC
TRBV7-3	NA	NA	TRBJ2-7	CASSPPGSYEQYF	TGTGCCAGCAGCCCTCCCGGGTCCTACGAGCAGTACTTC
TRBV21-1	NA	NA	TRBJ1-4	CASSETGSGKLFF	TGTGCCAGCAGCGAAACAGGGTCGGGAAAACTGTTTTTT
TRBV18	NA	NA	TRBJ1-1	CASSPPLGIPDTEAFF	TGTGCCAGCTCACCACCGCTCGGGATCCCTGACACTGAAGCTTTCTTT
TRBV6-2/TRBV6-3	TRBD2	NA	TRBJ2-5	CASSKGLAGGRETQYF	TGTGCCAGCAGTAAGGGACTAGCGGGGGGTCGAGAGACCCAGTACTTC
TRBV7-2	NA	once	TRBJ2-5	CASSLAGGPVETQYF	TGTGCCAGCAGCTTAGCGGGGGGGCCGGTAGAGACCCAGTACTTC
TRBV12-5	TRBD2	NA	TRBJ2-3	CASSSSGAVQVDTQYF	TGTGCTAGTTCCAGTAGCGGGGCCGTACAAGTCGATACGCAGTATTTT
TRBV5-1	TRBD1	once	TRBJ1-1	CASSKIQGDTEAFF	TGCGCCAGCAGCAAAATACAGGGGGACACTGAAGCTTTCTTT
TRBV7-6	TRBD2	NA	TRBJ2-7	CASSLLSGLAGGSYEQYF	TGTGCCAGCAGCTTACTTTCCGGACTAGCGGGGGGCTCCTACGAGCAGTACTTC
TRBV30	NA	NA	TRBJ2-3	CAWNPPSEGTDTQYF	TGTGCCTGGAACCCTCCTAGCGAAGGCACAGATACGCAGTATTTT
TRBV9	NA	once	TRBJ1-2	CASSVAGDLFGYTF	TGTGCCAGCAGCGTAGCAGGGGACCTCTTTGGCTACACCTTC
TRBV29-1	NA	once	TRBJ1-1	CSVEVNGYMNTEAFF	TGCAGCGTTGAAGTCAACGGGTACATGAACACTGAAGCTTTCTTT
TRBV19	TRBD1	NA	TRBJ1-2	CASSIDLTGFGYGYTF	TGTGCCAGTAGTATAGATCTGACAGGGTTCGGCTATGGCTACACCTTC
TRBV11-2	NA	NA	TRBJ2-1	CASSLDRRGREGSYNEQFF	TGTGCCAGCAGCTTAGATCGCAGGGGGCGGGAGGGGTCCTACAATGAGCAGTTCTTC
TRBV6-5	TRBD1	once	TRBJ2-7	CASWDRGNEQYF	TGTGCCAGCTGGGACAGGGGCAACGAGCAGTACTTC
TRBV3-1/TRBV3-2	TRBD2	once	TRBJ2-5	CASSQDMPGIAGLETQYF	TGTGCCAGCAGCCAAGATATGCCGGGGATAGCGGGGTTAGAGACCCAGTACTTC
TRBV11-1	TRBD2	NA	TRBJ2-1	CASSRAGLGSYNEQFF	TGTGCCAGCAGCCGCGCGGGACTAGGGTCCTACAATGAGCAGTTCTTC
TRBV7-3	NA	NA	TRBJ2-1	CASSSSGDHEQFF	TGTGCCAGCAGCTCGTCAGGGGACCATGAGCAGTTCTTC
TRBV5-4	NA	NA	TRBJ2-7	CASSSYNSEQYF	TGTGCCAGCAGCTCCTACAACAGCGAGCAGTACTTC
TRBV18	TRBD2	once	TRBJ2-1	CASSPWSGGSYNEQFF	TGTGCCAGCTCACCCTGGAGCGGGGGGTCGTACAATGAGCAGTTCTTC
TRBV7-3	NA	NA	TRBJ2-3	CASSNHFLGGVTDTQYF	TGTGCCAGCAGCAATCACTTCCTAGGGGGGGTCACAGATACGCAGTATTTT
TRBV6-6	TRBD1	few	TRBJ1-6	CASSSTEGAYSPLHF	TGTGCCAGCAGTTCCACCGAGGGGGCCTATTCACCCCTCCACTTT
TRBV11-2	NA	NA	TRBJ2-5	CASSLDSRAWETQYF	TGTGCCAGCAGCTTAGATTCCAGGGCCTGGGAGACCCAGTACTTC
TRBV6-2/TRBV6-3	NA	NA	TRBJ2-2	CASSFYNTGELFF	TGTGCCAGCAGTTTTTATAACACCGGGGAGCTGTTTTTT
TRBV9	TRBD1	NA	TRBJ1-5	CASSVGTGNQPQHF	TGTGCCAGCAGCGTGGGGACAGGGAATCAGCCCCAGCATTTT
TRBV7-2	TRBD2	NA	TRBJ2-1	CASSFGGAISHEQFF	TGTGCCAGCAGCTTCGGGGGGGCCATTAGTCATGAGCAGTTCTTC
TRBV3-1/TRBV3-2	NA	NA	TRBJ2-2	CASSQVMRQGELFF	TGTGCCAGCAGCCAAGTTATGAGGCAGGGGGAGCTGTTTTTT
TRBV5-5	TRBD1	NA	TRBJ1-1	CASSPPPTGLMNTEAFF	TGTGCCAGCAGCCCACCCCCGACAGGGCTAATGAACACTGAAGCTTTCTTT
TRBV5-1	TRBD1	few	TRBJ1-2	CASSPADRGRGYTF	TGCGCCAGCAGCCCGGCGGACAGGGGACGCGGCTACACCTTC
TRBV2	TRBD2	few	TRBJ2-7	CASTWDYRYEQYF	TGTGCCAGCACTTGGGACTACCGCTACGAGCAGTACTTC
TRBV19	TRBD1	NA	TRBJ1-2	CASTRTGGSSSYGYTF	TGTGCCAGTACCAGGACAGGGGGCAGTTCTTCCTATGGCTACACCTTC
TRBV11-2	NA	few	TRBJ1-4	CASSLARAGEKLFF	TGTGCCAGCAGCTTAGCCAGGGCGGGGGAAAAACTGTTTTTT
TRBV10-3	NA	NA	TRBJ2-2	CAISALVGGELFF	TGTGCCATCAGTGCACTAGTAGGCGGGGAGCTGTTTTTT